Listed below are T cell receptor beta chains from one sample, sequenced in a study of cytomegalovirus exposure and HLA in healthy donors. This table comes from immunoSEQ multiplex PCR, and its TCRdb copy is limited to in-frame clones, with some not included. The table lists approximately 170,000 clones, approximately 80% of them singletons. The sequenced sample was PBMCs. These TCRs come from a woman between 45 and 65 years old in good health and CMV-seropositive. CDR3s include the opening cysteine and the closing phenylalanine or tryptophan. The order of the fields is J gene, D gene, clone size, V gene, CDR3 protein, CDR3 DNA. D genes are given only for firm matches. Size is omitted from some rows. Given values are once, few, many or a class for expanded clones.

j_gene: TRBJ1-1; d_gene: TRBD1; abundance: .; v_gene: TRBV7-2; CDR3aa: CASSVGQGARAFF; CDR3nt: TGTGCCAGCAGCGTAGGACAGGGGGCTCGAGCTTTCTTT
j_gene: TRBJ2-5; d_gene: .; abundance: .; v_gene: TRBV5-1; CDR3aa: CASSLGPHREIQETQYF; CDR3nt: TGCGCCAGCAGCTTGGGACCACACAGGGAAATCCAAGAGACCCAGTACTTC
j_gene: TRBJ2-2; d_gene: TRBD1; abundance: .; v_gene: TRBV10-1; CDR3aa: CASSTGALNTGELFF; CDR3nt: TGCGCCAGCTCGACAGGGGCGCTGAACACCGGGGAGCTGTTTTTT
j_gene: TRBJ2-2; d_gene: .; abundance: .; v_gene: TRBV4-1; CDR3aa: CASSPGLASNPNTGELFF; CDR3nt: TGCGCCAGCAGCCCGGGGTTAGCGAGCAACCCGAACACCGGGGAGCTGTTTTTT
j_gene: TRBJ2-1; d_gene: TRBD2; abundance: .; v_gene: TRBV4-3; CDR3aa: CASSQDLGSVAGVPSYNEQFF; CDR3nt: TGCGCCAGCAGCCAAGATCTTGGCTCGGTAGCGGGGGTACCCTCCTACAATGAGCAGTTCTTC
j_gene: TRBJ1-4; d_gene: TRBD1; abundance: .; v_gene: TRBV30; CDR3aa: CAWINSGGVGEKLFF; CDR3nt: TGTGCCTGGATAAACTCAGGGGGCGTGGGTGAAAAACTGTTTTTT
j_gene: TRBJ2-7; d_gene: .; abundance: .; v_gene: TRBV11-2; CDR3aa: CASSVGTPYEQYF; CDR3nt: TGTGCCAGCAGCGTCGGGACACCCTACGAGCAGTACTTC
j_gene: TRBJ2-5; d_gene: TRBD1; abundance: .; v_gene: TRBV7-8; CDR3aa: CASRGGGQGALWETQYF; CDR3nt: TGTGCCAGCAGGGGGGGCGGACAGGGGGCGCTTTGGGAGACCCAGTACTTC
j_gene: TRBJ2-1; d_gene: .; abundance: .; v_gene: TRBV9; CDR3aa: CASSVAFSRGNNEQFF; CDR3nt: TGTGCCAGCAGCGTAGCTTTTAGCAGGGGCAACAATGAGCAGTTCTTC
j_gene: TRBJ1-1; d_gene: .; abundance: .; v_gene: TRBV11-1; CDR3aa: CASSPSSAGRGTEAFF; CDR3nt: TGTGCCAGCAGCCCCAGCTCGGCAGGGAGGGGAACTGAAGCTTTCTTT
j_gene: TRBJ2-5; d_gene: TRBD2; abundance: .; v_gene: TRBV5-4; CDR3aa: CASSLVARGGETQYF; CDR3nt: TGTGCCAGCAGCTTGGTTGCTCGGGGAGGGGAGACCCAGTACTTC
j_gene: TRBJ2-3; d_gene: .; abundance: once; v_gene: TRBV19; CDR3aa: CASTPGEWADTQYF; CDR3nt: TGTGCCAGTACTCCGGGGGAGTGGGCAGATACGCAGTATTTT
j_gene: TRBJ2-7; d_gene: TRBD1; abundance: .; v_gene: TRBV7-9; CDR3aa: CASSLATRQGRISYEQYF; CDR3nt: TGTGCCAGCAGCTTAGCAACTCGACAGGGTCGCATTTCCTACGAGCAGTACTTC
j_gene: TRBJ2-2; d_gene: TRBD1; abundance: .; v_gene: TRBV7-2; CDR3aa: CASSTRRGPGELFF; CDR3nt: TGTGCCAGCAGCACCCGCAGGGGGCCCGGGGAGCTGTTTTTT
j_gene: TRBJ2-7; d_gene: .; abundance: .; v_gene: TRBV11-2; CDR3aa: CASSSSLEAQYF; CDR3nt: TGTGCCAGCAGCTCCTCCCTAGAGGCGCAGTACTTC
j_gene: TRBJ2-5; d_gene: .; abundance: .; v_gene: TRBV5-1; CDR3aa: CASSPVESGTQYF; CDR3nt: TGCGCCAGCAGCCCGGTGGAATCGGGGACCCAGTACTTC
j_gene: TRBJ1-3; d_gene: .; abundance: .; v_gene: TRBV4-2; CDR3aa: CASSQDTPTRSGNTIYF; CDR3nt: TGTGCCAGCAGCCAAGATACCCCGACACGCTCTGGAAACACCATATATTTT
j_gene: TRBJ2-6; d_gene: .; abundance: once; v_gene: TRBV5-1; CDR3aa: CASSLDQSLAGANVLTF; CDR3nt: TGCGCCAGCAGCTTAGATCAGTCTTTGGCTGGGGCCAACGTCCTGACTTTC
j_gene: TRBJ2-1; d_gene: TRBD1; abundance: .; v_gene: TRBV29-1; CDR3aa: CSGGTDYNEQFF; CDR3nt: TGCAGCGGGGGGACAGACTACAATGAGCAGTTCTTC
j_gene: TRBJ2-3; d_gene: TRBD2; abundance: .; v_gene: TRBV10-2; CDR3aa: CASSESGTSGGITDTQYF; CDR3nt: TGCGCCAGCAGTGAGTCGGGGACTAGCGGGGGGATCACAGATACGCAGTATTTT
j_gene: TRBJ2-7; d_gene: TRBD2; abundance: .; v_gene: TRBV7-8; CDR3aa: CASSHSGAEQYF; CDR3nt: TGTGCCAGCAGCCATAGCGGGGCCGAGCAGTACTTC
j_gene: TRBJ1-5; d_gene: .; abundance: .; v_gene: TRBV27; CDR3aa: CASRSTILGGNQPQHF; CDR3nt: TGTGCCAGCAGATCTACGATTTTAGGGGGCAATCAGCCCCAGCATTTT
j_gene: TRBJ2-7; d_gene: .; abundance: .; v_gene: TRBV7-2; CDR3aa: CASSTLYEQYF; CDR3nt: TGTGCCAGCAGCACTTTATACGAGCAGTACTTC
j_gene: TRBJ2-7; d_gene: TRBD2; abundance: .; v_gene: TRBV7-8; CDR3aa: CASSFEREVHEQYF; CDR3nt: TGTGCCAGCAGCTTCGAGCGGGAGGTCCACGAGCAGTACTTC
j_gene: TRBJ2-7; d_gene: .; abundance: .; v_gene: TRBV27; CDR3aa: CASSSLQGYEQYF; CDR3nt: TGTGCCAGCAGTTCTCTACAGGGTTACGAGCAGTACTTC
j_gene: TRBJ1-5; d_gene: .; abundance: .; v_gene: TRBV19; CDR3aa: CASSTNRVGSQPQHF; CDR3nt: TGTGCCAGTAGTACGAACAGGGTTGGAAGTCAGCCCCAGCATTTT
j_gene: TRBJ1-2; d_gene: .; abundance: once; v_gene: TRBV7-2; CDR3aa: CASSLDPTEAYGYTF; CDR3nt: TGTGCCAGCAGCTTAGACCCTACCGAGGCCTATGGCTACACCTTC
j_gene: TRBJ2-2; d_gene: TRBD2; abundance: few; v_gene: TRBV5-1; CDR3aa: CASSFTSGGTGELFF; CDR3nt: TGCGCCAGCAGCTTCACTAGCGGGGGGACCGGGGAGCTGTTTTTT
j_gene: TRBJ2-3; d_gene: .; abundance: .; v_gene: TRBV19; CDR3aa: CASSIPSVGTDTQYF; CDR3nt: TGTGCCAGTAGTATCCCTAGTGTTGGCACAGATACGCAGTATTTT
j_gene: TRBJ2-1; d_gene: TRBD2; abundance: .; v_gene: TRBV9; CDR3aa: CASSVEGGRAYEQFF; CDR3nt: TGTGCCAGCAGCGTAGAGGGCGGGAGGGCTTATGAGCAGTTCTTC
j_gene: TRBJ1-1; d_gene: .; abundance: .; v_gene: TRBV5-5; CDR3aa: CASSSLDSLNTEAFF; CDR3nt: TGTGCCAGCAGCTCGCTTGACAGCCTGAACACTGAAGCTTTCTTT
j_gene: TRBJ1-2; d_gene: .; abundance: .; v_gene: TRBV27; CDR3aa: CASSLRTDPQYYGYTF; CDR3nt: TGTGCCAGCAGTCTACGGACAGACCCACAATACTATGGCTACACCTTC
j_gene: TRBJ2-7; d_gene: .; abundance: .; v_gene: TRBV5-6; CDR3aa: CASSLRDSTYEQYF; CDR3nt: TGTGCCAGCAGCTTACGGGACTCGACGTACGAGCAGTACTTC
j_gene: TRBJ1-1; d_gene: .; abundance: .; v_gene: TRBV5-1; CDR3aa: CASSLETGARDTEAFF; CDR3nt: TGCGCCAGCAGCTTGGAAACTGGGGCTCGTGACACTGAAGCTTTCTTT